Sequencing of this T cell receptor beta chain was carried out in a study of T cells in Graves' hyperthyroidism and ophthalmopathy. This clonotype showed up just a few times. Amplification of TCR beta CDR3 regions used RNA as the template. Using the HTBI primer set, a first-round RT-PCR was run on the TCR CDR3. TCRdb recomputed calls from the multiplex PCR reads with MiXCR, one row per CDR3 protein. The data show approximately 510,000 distinct CDR3 sequences, with 46% seen just once and about two fifths held by the top ten. Every diagnosis used clinical symptoms, serum thyroxine and TRAb, thyroid ultrasound and orbital computed tomography. The source is an adult woman with Graves' disease, either hyperthyroidism or ophthalmopathy (not recorded which). The specimen sequenced was peripheral blood or thyroid tissue (not recorded which).

In DNA form, the CDR3 reads TGTGCCATCAGTGCCGAATCGACAGTTAGCTATGGCTACACCTTC. Its protein is CAISAESTVSYGYTF. This sequence joins TRBV10-3 and TRBJ1-2, with TRBD1 as a possible D gene (5 bases). The V and J ends lost 4 bases and 4 bases respectively, with 16 bases between them. The CDR3 totals 15 residues. Germline CDR1 ENHRY, CDR2 SYGVKD.